The rows below give T cell receptor beta chains drawn from one sample of a study of regulatory T cells in long-lasting Graves disease. TCRdb passed the multiplex PCR reads through MiXCR, listing each CDR3 protein once. The data contain 500,000 or so distinct CDR3 sequences, roughly 16% of them singletons. A further study also used this sample, focusing on T cells in Graves' hyperthyroidism and ophthalmopathy.

The material sequenced was peripheral blood mononuclear cells (PBMCs), taken at new diagnosis, from a patient treated with antithyroid drugs. The source is a middle-aged woman with Graves disease. Both conserved end residues are part of each CDR3. A D gene is named only where the DNA matches it firmly. A clone size is listed for some rows: how often the clone was seen (once, few, many), or a class if it is expanded.

cdr3_aa: CASSLFPGGQETQYF; cdr3_nt: TGTGCCAGCAGTTTATTCCCCGGGGGGCAAGAGACCCAGTACTTC; v_call: TRBV28; clone_size: many; j_call: TRBJ2-5; d_call: TRBD2
cdr3_aa: CASIPSGGTYEQYF; cdr3_nt: TGTGCCAGCATCCCGAGCGGGGGGACCTACGAGCAGTACTTC; v_call: TRBV25-1; clone_size: -; j_call: TRBJ2-7; d_call: TRBD2
cdr3_aa: CASSQRQQDTEAFF; cdr3_nt: TGCGCCAGCAGCCAACGGCAACAGGACACTGAAGCTTTCTTT; v_call: TRBV2; clone_size: -; j_call: TRBJ1-1; d_call: -
cdr3_aa: CASIGTGELFF; cdr3_nt: TGTGCCAGCATTGGCACCGGGGAGCTGTTTTTT; v_call: TRBV3-1; clone_size: many; j_call: TRBJ2-2; d_call: -
cdr3_aa: CASSRGLAGAQETQYF; cdr3_nt: TGTGCCAGCAGTAGGGGACTAGCGGGAGCACAAGAGACCCAGTACTTC; v_call: TRBV6-2/TRBV6-3; clone_size: many; j_call: TRBJ2-5; d_call: TRBD2
cdr3_aa: CASRGGWLTEAFF; cdr3_nt: TGCGCCAGCCGGGGAGGGTGGTTAACTGAAGCTTTCTTT; v_call: TRBV4-1; clone_size: -; j_call: TRBJ1-1; d_call: -
cdr3_aa: CASSETSGGRTEPQYF; cdr3_nt: TGTGCCAGCAGTGAAACTAGCGGGGGGCGGACAGAACCGCAGTATTTT; v_call: TRBV2; clone_size: -; j_call: TRBJ2-3; d_call: TRBD2
cdr3_aa: CASRLGGHNEKLFF; cdr3_nt: TGTGCCAGCAGATTGGGTGGGCATAATGAAAAACTGTTTTTT; v_call: TRBV12-3/TRBV12-4; clone_size: -; j_call: TRBJ1-4; d_call: -
cdr3_aa: CASSSEGGWASNQPQHF; cdr3_nt: TGTGCCAGTAGTTCAGAGGGAGGTTGGGCTAGCAATCAGCCCCAGCATTTT; v_call: TRBV19; clone_size: many; j_call: TRBJ1-5; d_call: -
cdr3_aa: CASSFQGYEQYF; cdr3_nt: TGTGCCAGCAGTTTCCAGGGCTACGAGCAGTACTTC; v_call: TRBV12-3/TRBV12-4; clone_size: many; j_call: TRBJ2-7; d_call: -
cdr3_aa: CSVEGIPGRDEQFF; cdr3_nt: TGCAGCGTTGAGGGGATCCCCGGTCGCGATGAGCAGTTCTTC; v_call: TRBV29-1; clone_size: few; j_call: TRBJ2-1; d_call: -
cdr3_aa: CSAISGGTYNEQFF; cdr3_nt: TGCAGTGCTATTAGCGGGGGGACGTACAATGAGCAGTTCTTC; v_call: TRBV20-1; clone_size: -; j_call: TRBJ2-1; d_call: TRBD2
cdr3_aa: CSVPPQTGQVFSYEQYF; cdr3_nt: TGCAGCGTTCCCCCTCAAACGGGACAGGTCTTCTCCTACGAGCAGTACTTC; v_call: TRBV29-1; clone_size: few; j_call: TRBJ2-7; d_call: TRBD1
cdr3_aa: CASSGFWGNEKLFF; cdr3_nt: TGTGCCAGCAGTGGGTTTTGGGGAAACGAAAAACTGTTTTTT; v_call: TRBV25-1; clone_size: few; j_call: TRBJ1-4; d_call: -
cdr3_aa: CASSPLGSGQETQYF; cdr3_nt: TGTGCCAGCAGCCCGTTGGGTAGCGGTCAAGAGACCCAGTACTTC; v_call: TRBV12-3/TRBV12-4; clone_size: -; j_call: TRBJ2-5; d_call: -
cdr3_aa: CASTLEGTEAFF; cdr3_nt: TGTGCCAGCACCCTGGAAGGAACTGAAGCTTTCTTT; v_call: TRBV3-1; clone_size: many; j_call: TRBJ1-1; d_call: -
cdr3_aa: CASSQKSRPPIYEQYF; cdr3_nt: TGTGCCAGCAGCCAAAAATCGAGGCCCCCCATCTACGAGCAGTACTTC; v_call: TRBV14; clone_size: -; j_call: TRBJ2-7; d_call: -
cdr3_aa: CASSLPQAVTYYEQYF; cdr3_nt: TGTGCCAGCAGCCTCCCCCAGGCTGTCACCTACTACGAGCAGTACTTC; v_call: TRBV7-9; clone_size: many; j_call: TRBJ2-7; d_call: -
cdr3_aa: CASRSGSGQYSNQPQHF; cdr3_nt: TGTGCCAGCAGGTCCGGGTCGGGACAGTATAGCAATCAGCCCCAGCATTTT; v_call: TRBV27; clone_size: -; j_call: TRBJ1-5; d_call: TRBD1
cdr3_aa: CASSPLAGNRESTDTQYF; cdr3_nt: TGTGCCAGCTCACCACTGGCCGGGAACAGGGAGAGCACAGATACGCAGTATTTT; v_call: TRBV18; clone_size: many; j_call: TRBJ2-3; d_call: -
cdr3_aa: CASSSGQIGNSPLHF; cdr3_nt: TGTGCCAGCAGCTCAGGACAGATCGGGAATTCACCCCTCCACTTT; v_call: TRBV7-3; clone_size: few; j_call: TRBJ1-6; d_call: -
cdr3_aa: CASSPAGGEKLFF; cdr3_nt: TGTGCCAGCAGCCCGGCAGGGGGTGAAAAACTGTTTTTT; v_call: TRBV3-1; clone_size: many; j_call: TRBJ1-4; d_call: TRBD1
cdr3_aa: CASSDLAGTGTANEQFF; cdr3_nt: TGTGCCAGCAGTGACCTCGCCGGGACAGGGACCGCCAATGAGCAGTTCTTC; v_call: TRBV28; clone_size: -; j_call: TRBJ2-1; d_call: TRBD1
cdr3_aa: CASSVGNGEPWDEQYF; cdr3_nt: TGTGCCAGCAGCGTAGGGAATGGAGAGCCCTGGGACGAGCAGTACTTC; v_call: TRBV9; clone_size: -; j_call: TRBJ2-7; d_call: -
cdr3_aa: CASSPQGGSSYNEQFF; cdr3_nt: TGTGCCAGCAGCCCCCAGGGGGGGAGCTCCTACAATGAGCAGTTCTTC; v_call: TRBV3-1; clone_size: many; j_call: TRBJ2-1; d_call: -
cdr3_aa: CASGQGENQPQHF; cdr3_nt: TGTGCTAGTGGACAGGGGGAAAATCAGCCCCAGCATTTT; v_call: TRBV12-5; clone_size: many; j_call: TRBJ1-5; d_call: TRBD1
cdr3_aa: CASVRTGYNEQFF; cdr3_nt: TGTGCCAGCGTTCGGACAGGTTACAATGAGCAGTTCTTC; v_call: TRBV12-3/TRBV12-4; clone_size: many; j_call: TRBJ2-1; d_call: TRBD1
cdr3_aa: CASSPGTANRGEQYF; cdr3_nt: TGTGCCAGCTCACCCGGGACAGCTAACCGAGGTGAGCAGTACTTC; v_call: TRBV18; clone_size: few; j_call: TRBJ2-7; d_call: TRBD1
cdr3_aa: CASSQVPGQTVYGYTF; cdr3_nt: TGTGCCAGCAGCCAAGTACCGGGACAGACAGTCTATGGCTACACCTTC; v_call: TRBV3-1; clone_size: once; j_call: TRBJ1-2; d_call: TRBD1
cdr3_aa: CSACLTGIGTEAFF; cdr3_nt: TGCAGTGCTTGCCTTACCGGCATTGGAACTGAAGCTTTCTTT; v_call: TRBV20-1; clone_size: many; j_call: TRBJ1-1; d_call: -
cdr3_aa: CSARDGLVYNEQFF; cdr3_nt: TGCAGTGCTAGAGACGGGCTTGTTTACAATGAGCAGTTCTTC; v_call: TRBV20-1; clone_size: many; j_call: TRBJ2-1; d_call: -
cdr3_aa: CASSPGAALYNSPLHF; cdr3_nt: TGTGCCAGCAGTCCTGGGGCAGCGTTATATAATTCACCCCTCCACTTT; v_call: TRBV12-3/TRBV12-4; clone_size: -; j_call: TRBJ1-6; d_call: -
cdr3_aa: CASSYAPPGASTEAFF; cdr3_nt: TGTGCCAGCAGTTACGCCCCCCCGGGGGCTTCCACTGAAGCTTTCTTT; v_call: TRBV6-5; clone_size: many; j_call: TRBJ1-1; d_call: -
cdr3_aa: CASSESGDSLNTEAFF; cdr3_nt: TGCGCCAGCAGTGAGTCGGGGGACAGCCTGAACACTGAAGCTTTCTTT; v_call: TRBV10-2; clone_size: many; j_call: TRBJ1-1; d_call: TRBD1
cdr3_aa: CASSNRFLNTEAFF; cdr3_nt: TGTGCCAGCAGTAACAGGTTCTTGAACACTGAAGCTTTCTTT; v_call: TRBV12-3/TRBV12-4; clone_size: many; j_call: TRBJ1-1; d_call: -
cdr3_aa: CASSRSRGEAYEQYF; cdr3_nt: TGTGCCAGCTCCCGTTCGCGGGGGGAGGCCTACGAGCAGTACTTC; v_call: TRBV11-2; clone_size: many; j_call: TRBJ2-7; d_call: TRBD2
cdr3_aa: CASSQESPGKAEAFF; cdr3_nt: TGCGCCAGCAGCCAAGAATCCCCAGGGAAGGCTGAAGCTTTCTTT; v_call: TRBV4-1; clone_size: -; j_call: TRBJ1-1; d_call: -
cdr3_aa: CASSVYGRNQPQHF; cdr3_nt: TGTGCCAGCAGCGTATATGGACGCAATCAGCCCCAGCATTTT; v_call: TRBV12-3/TRBV12-4; clone_size: many; j_call: TRBJ1-5; d_call: -
cdr3_aa: CASSAPGGALGNTIYF; cdr3_nt: TGTGCCAGTAGTGCCCCTGGGGGGGCGCTTGGAAACACCATATATTTT; v_call: TRBV19; clone_size: -; j_call: TRBJ1-3; d_call: -
cdr3_aa: CASSQGTGATEAFF; cdr3_nt: TGCGCCAGCAGCCAAGGGACAGGGGCCACTGAAGCTTTCTTT; v_call: TRBV3-1; clone_size: many; j_call: TRBJ1-1; d_call: TRBD1
cdr3_aa: CASSEKGLSTNEKLFF; cdr3_nt: TGTGCCAGCAGTGAAAAGGGACTATCGACTAATGAAAAACTGTTTTTT; v_call: TRBV2; clone_size: many; j_call: TRBJ1-4; d_call: -
cdr3_aa: CSAREQGDQPQHF; cdr3_nt: TGCAGTGCTAGAGAACAGGGGGATCAGCCCCAGCATTTT; v_call: TRBV20-1; clone_size: many; j_call: TRBJ1-5; d_call: TRBD1
cdr3_aa: CASSVTIGTHTLYEQYF; cdr3_nt: TGTGCCAGCAGCGTTACTATCGGGACTCATACTCTCTACGAGCAGTACTTC; v_call: TRBV7-8; clone_size: many; j_call: TRBJ2-7; d_call: -
cdr3_aa: CASSSGGSANYGYTF; cdr3_nt: TGTGCCAGCAGCTCGGGGGGGTCAGCTAACTATGGCTACACCTTC; v_call: TRBV11-2; clone_size: many; j_call: TRBJ1-2; d_call: -
cdr3_aa: CASSGRDLAGGYNEQFF; cdr3_nt: TGTGCCAGCAGCGGACGGGACTTAGCGGGGGGGTACAATGAGCAGTTCTTC; v_call: TRBV14; clone_size: -; j_call: TRBJ2-1; d_call: TRBD2
cdr3_aa: CATSEDSPGLAGTEQFF; cdr3_nt: TGTGCCACCAGTGAAGATTCTCCGGGACTAGCGGGTACTGAGCAGTTCTTC; v_call: TRBV24-1; clone_size: few; j_call: TRBJ2-1; d_call: TRBD2
cdr3_aa: CASRGTGTGDTQYF; cdr3_nt: TGCGCCAGCAGAGGGACAGGGACGGGAGATACGCAGTATTTT; v_call: TRBV5-1; clone_size: -; j_call: TRBJ2-3; d_call: TRBD1
cdr3_aa: CASSSRSDGGYTF; cdr3_nt: TGTGCCAGCAGCTCTCGGTCCGATGGCGGCTACACCTTC; v_call: TRBV7-6; clone_size: few; j_call: TRBJ1-2; d_call: -
cdr3_aa: CASSVGKSGGQETQYF; cdr3_nt: TGTGCCAGCAGCGTAGGAAAGTCAGGGGGTCAAGAGACCCAGTACTTC; v_call: TRBV9; clone_size: -; j_call: TRBJ2-5; d_call: TRBD1
cdr3_aa: CASSRGQKEKLFF; cdr3_nt: TGTGCCAGCAGCCGGGGACAGAAGGAAAAACTGTTTTTT; v_call: TRBV7-9; clone_size: -; j_call: TRBJ1-4; d_call: TRBD1
cdr3_aa: CSGTGGATNEKLFF; cdr3_nt: TGCAGCGGAACCGGCGGCGCAACTAATGAAAAACTGTTTTTT; v_call: TRBV29-1; clone_size: -; j_call: TRBJ1-4; d_call: -